The source of this T cell receptor beta chain is a study of Graves' ophthalmopathy and Graves' hyperthyroidism. Study overall: Peripheral blood sampling occurred at initial diagnosis, before any treatment.

For this clonotype: Its target is unknown.

CAS ≥3, NOSPECS ≥4, moderate-to-severe activity and duration under 3 months marked donors with ophthalmopathy. Exclusion covered patients with other autoimmune diseases or uncontrolled infections (as well as pregnancy or lactation). Overall study results and limits: Ophthalmopathy was separated from stable hyperthyroidism by a 13-signature model with around 89% sensitivity and roughly 81% specificity.

This CDR3 is 16 amino acids long. The V gene's germline CDR1 is SQVTM and CDR2 ANQGSEA. Amplified material comprised TCR beta CDR3 regions derived from RNA transcripts. Second-round multiplex PCR came after a first-round RT-PCR that employed HTBI primers. TCRdb re-called the multiplex PCR reads through MiXCR, storing one row per CDR3 protein. The table lists about 740,000 distinct CDR3 sequences, about 44% of them singletons, with 40% to 55% in the top ten. V is TRBV29-1 and J is TRBJ2-5; 15 bases fit TRBD2. Sequenced sample: peripheral blood. This sequence originates from an adult man with Graves' ophthalmopathy. The chain's CDR3 is CSATGTSGGPIKGQYF. The CDR3 DNA reads as TGCAGTGCCACCGGGACTAGCGGGGGGCCAATCAAGGGCCAGTACTTC.